This T cell receptor beta chain was recorded in a study of OX40 agonist ivuxolimab in advanced cancers. For the study at large: The diagnoses of dose-escalation patients were hepatocellular carcinoma, melanoma, renal cell or head and neck cancer. Anti-PD-1, anti-PD-L1 or anti-CTLA-4 therapy given earlier was allowed, and about 38% had some.

The assay was immunoSEQ multiplex PCR, and TCRdb's table has in-frame clones only and misses some. The data show 55,000 to 70,000 clones, roughly 88% seen once. The V end lost 3 bases, the J end lost 6 bases, and 13 bases lay between the germline ends. The CDR3 runs to 13 residues. CDR1 and CDR2 (germline): SGDLS, YYNGEE. Sequences were derived from CD4+ or CD8+ T cells sorted from blood, sampled in a trial of the OX40 agonist ivuxolimab. This clonotype was obtained from an adult with an advanced solid tumor such as melanoma, head and neck, liver or kidney cancer. V usage is TRBV9 and J usage is TRBJ2-7; a weak D match, TRBD2 (5 bases). In DNA form, the CDR3 reads TGTGCCAGCAGCGGAGACATTGGAGGCGAGCAGTACTTC. It translates to CASSGDIGGEQYF.